This TCR beta chain came from a study of blood T cell repertoires in COVID-19. In the study's own analysis: By means of reference gene primer amplification, nucleated cell counts were estimated. Profiled with immunoSEQ multiplex PCR; TCRdb holds only in-frame clones, not every one. That table supplies the V and J calls and clone size; D and trimming were determined from the DNA. The sample lists about 160,000 clones; roughly 80% were seen once. The ends were cut back, 7 bases at V and 3 bases at J, with 16 bases in the middle. Per germline, CDR1 LNHDA and CDR2 SQIVND (reference sequence). CDR3 size: 15 residues.

The chain is built from TRBV19 and TRBJ1-5; a possible D gene is TRBD1 (6 bases). The receptor comes from a man aged 65 to 85 with acute or convalescent COVID-19. The sample taken for sequencing was peripheral blood. The CDR3 sequence is CASTSQGRSNQPQHF. CDR3 DNA sequence: TGTGCCAGTACCTCACAGGGTCGATCCAATCAGCCCCAGCATTTT.